This TCR beta chain came from a study of T cells after yellow fever vaccination. About the study: The authors prepared low-cell-number fractions using SMART-Seq v4 Ultra Low Input. Study outcomes and limitations: The secondary response peaked faster, at day 5 versus 15, but was weaker. The CD4 and CD8 compartments had a small share of their clonotypes in common.

Template switching by 5'RACE produced TCR cDNA, adding a universal primer site and UMIs. One entry per CDR3 protein results from TCRdb running MiXCR on the 5' RACE reads. The sample lists around 360,000 distinct CDR3 sequences, 11% seen once, with about 17% in the top ten. The sample holds many counts of this clonotype. Its antigen is not known. This CDR3 region has 14 residues. Looked up from germline, CDR1 is MNHEY and CDR2 is SMNVEV (reference sequence). V lost 6 bases and J lost 8, with 14 bases in between. V usage is TRBV27 and J usage is TRBJ1-6, with unresolved D. The receptor was isolated from a young man who received the YFV17D yellow fever vaccine. The sequences come from PBMCs, collected on the day of the first yellow fever vaccination. The CDR3 loop is CASSLMRRDSPLHF. As DNA, the CDR3 is TGTGCCAGCAGCTTAATGAGAAGGGATTCACCCCTCCACTTT.